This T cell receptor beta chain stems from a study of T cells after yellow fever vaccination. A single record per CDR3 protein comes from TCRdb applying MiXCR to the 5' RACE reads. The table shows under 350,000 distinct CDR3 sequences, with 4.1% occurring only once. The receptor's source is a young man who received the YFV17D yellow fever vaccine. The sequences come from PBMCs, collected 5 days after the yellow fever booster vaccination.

The CDR3 loop reads CASSIEVGRGPHGYTF. The CDR3 DNA reads as TGTGCCAGTAGTATCGAAGTGGGCAGGGGACCCCATGGCTACACCTTC. This rearrangement joins TRBV19 to TRBJ1-2, with TRBD1 as a possible D gene (6 bases). Trimming stripped 3 bases from V and 6 bases from J, with 20 bases between. This CDR3 is 16 amino acids long. Germline CDR1 LNHDA, CDR2 SQIVND (reference sequence). The whole variable domain, filled in from reference TRBV19 and TRBJ1-2, reads DGGITQSPKYLFRKEGQNVTLSCEQNLNHDAMYWYRQDPGQGLRLIYYSQIVNDFQKGDIAEGYSVSREKKESFPLTVTSAQKNPTAFYLCASSIEVGRGPHGYTFGSGTRLTVV.